One and the same sample provided the 27 T cell receptor beta chains below, sequenced in a study of shared clonotypes between healthy human individuals. Data came from immunoSEQ multiplex PCR; TCRdb stores just in-frame clones and leaves some out. The table includes approximately 1.5 million clones, approximately 98.5% detected once. The sample comprised naive CD4+ T cells sorted from blood. Noted subset: CD45RA+ positively selected. The source is a man between 25 and 39 years old in good health.

J is TRBJ2-7 and V is TRBV2; D tentatively fits TRBD1 or TRBD2 (5 bases each). CDR3 length: 14 residues. Trimming stripped 6 bases from V and 6 bases from J, with 18 bases between. Per germline, CDR1 SNHLY and CDR2 FYNNEI. CDR3 in amino acids: CASRSGTTNSEQYF. In DNA, the CDR3 is TGTGCCAGCAGATCCGGGACGACTAACTCCGAGCAGTACTTC. The full variable domain, completed using reference TRBV2 and TRBJ2-7, is EPEVTQTPSHQVTQMGQEVILRCVPISNHLYFYWYRQILGQKVEFLVSFYNNEISEKSEIFDDQFSVERPDGSNFTLKIRSTKLEDSAMYFCASRSGTTNSEQYFGPGTRLTVT.

The rearrangement uses TRBV5-4 and TRBJ1-2; the D gene is possibly TRBD1 (5 bases). V was shortened by 8 bases and J by 0 bases, with 11 bases between the two germline ends. CDR1 and CDR2 (germline): SGHNT, YYREEE (reference sequence). This CDR3 is 13 amino acids long. This CDR3 is CASSGGSNYGYTF. The CDR3 nucleotides are TGTGCCAGTTCCGGGGGATCTAACTATGGCTACACCTTC.

The chain combines TRBV6-1 with TRBJ2-7; D may be TRBD2 (6 bases). The CDR3 spans 12 residues. Trimming shortened V by 8 bases and J by 0 bases, and 8 bases separated the two germline ends. Germline values: CDR1 MNHNS, CDR2 SASEGT. Here the CDR3 DNA reads TGTGCCAGCCGGGACTTCTCCTACGAGCAGTACTTC. This sequence encodes CASRDFSYEQYF.

The gene calls are TRBV7-9 and TRBJ2-7; the D is unclear. The V end was cut by 7 bases, the J end by 4 bases, with 8 bases between. CDR3 size: 11 residues. Germline V lookup: CDR1 SEHNR, CDR2 FQNEAQ (reference sequence). The CDR3 protein is CASTISYEQYF. The CDR3 DNA is TGTGCCAGCACCATATCGTACGAGCAGTACTTC.

The V call is TRBV28, the J call TRBJ1-4; perhaps TRBD1 as D (5 bases). The CDR3 sequence is 15 residues long. The germline CDR1 and CDR2 sequences are MDHEN and SYDVKM. Trimming cost V 2 bases and J 11 bases, with 18 bases left between them. The CDR3 sequence is CASSLDLRLGGKLFF. The CDR3 nucleotides read TGTGCCAGCAGTTTAGATCTACGGTTGGGGGGGAAACTGTTTTTT. The whole variable domain, filled in from reference TRBV28 and TRBJ1-4, reads DVKVTQSSRYLVKRTGEKVFLECVQDMDHENMFWYRQDPGLGLRLIYFSYDVKMKEKGDIPEGYSVSREKKERFSLILESASTNQTSMYLCASSLDLRLGGKLFFGSGTQLSVL.

The chain links TRBV28 to TRBJ2-5; unclear D gene. V was shortened by 6 bases and J by 6 bases, with 14 bases between the two germline ends. CDR3 length: 13 amino acids. CDR1 MDHEN and CDR2 SYDVKM come from the germline V gene. The CDR3 coding sequence is TGTGCCAGCAGGTCAGACGTTCCTCAGACCCAGTACTTC. This encodes CASRSDVPQTQYF.

The rearrangement joins TRBV7-9 to TRBJ1-5, with unresolved D. CDR1 is SEHNR, CDR2 FQNEAQ, per germline (reference sequence). Trimming left V 0 bases short and J 7 bases short, with 10 bases between. There are 14 residues in the CDR3. This chain's CDR3 is CASSLAGSGQPQHF. The DNA of the CDR3 is TGTGCCAGCAGCTTAGCAGGCTCCGGGCAGCCCCAGCATTTT.

The chain couples TRBV6-6 to TRBJ1-5; D ambiguous. The germline V and J ends were trimmed by 2 bases and 5 bases, with 7 bases remaining between them. The germline V gene has CDR1 MNHNY and CDR2 SVGAGI (reference sequence). CDR3 length equals 13 residues. This CDR3 reads CASSYMRDQPQHF. DNA for the CDR3: TGTGCCAGCAGTTACATGCGGGATCAGCCCCAGCATTTT.

The chain employs TRBV5-6 and TRBJ2-1, with TRBD2 matching 9 bases. Unmatched junction bases numbered 15, after V lost 6 bases and J lost 2 bases. This CDR3 comprises 18 residues. The germline V gene encodes CDR1 SGHDT and CDR2 YYEEEE. CDR3 DNA sequence: TGTGCCAGCAACCGCTTGGGTCTAGCGGGAACCCCCTACAATGAGCAGTTCTTC. This gives the protein CASNRLGLAGTPYNEQFF.

The V gene is TRBV27, the J gene TRBJ2-5; D gene ambiguous. Germline V lookup: CDR1 MNHEY, CDR2 SMNVEV (reference sequence). The CDR3 length is 13 residues. Trimming shortened V by 6 bases and J by 0 bases, and 8 bases separated the two germline ends. CDR3 nucleotide sequence: TGTGCCAGCAGCCCTTGGGACCAAGAGACCCAGTACTTC. Its translation is CASSPWDQETQYF.

Worth noting for this clone: The sample contains more than one DNA sequence encoding this CDR3. The rearrangement uses TRBV7-2 and TRBJ2-7, with TRBD1 matching over 7 bases. V shed 8 bases, J shed 0 bases, and the junction held 7 bases outside the gene matches. This CDR3 is built from 14 residues. Germline CDR1 SGHTA, CDR2 FQGNSA. The DNA of the CDR3 is TGTGCCAGCTCACCAGGGGGTCCCTCCTACGAGCAGTACTTC. Translating it yields CASSPGGPSYEQYF.

The rearrangement links TRBV7-8 to TRBJ2-1, with 7 bases aligning to TRBD1. Trimming removed 4 bases from V and 0 bases from J; junction bases left unmatched: 6. There are 16 residues in the CDR3. Germline values: CDR1 SGHVS, CDR2 FQNEAQ. For the CDR3, the DNA is TGTGCCAGCAGCTCCCGGGGACAGAGCTCCTACAATGAGCAGTTCTTC. It yields the protein CASSSRGQSSYNEQFF.

Only one count was recorded for this clone. The same CDR3 arises from other DNA sequences in this sample as well. J is TRBJ2-7 and V is TRBV5-1; the D is unclear. V was cut by 1 base and J by 0 bases, with 5 bases left in between. The CDR3 spans 13 residues. Germline lookup yields CDR1 SGHRS and CDR2 YFSETQ. The CDR3 loop reads CASSLKASYEQYF. As DNA, the CDR3 is TGCGCCAGCAGCTTGAAGGCCTCCTACGAGCAGTACTTC.

This clone has just one count. This chain links TRBV19 with TRBJ1-5, with D maybe TRBD1 (5 bases). Trimming left V 6 bases short and J 8 bases short, with 11 bases between. Germline CDR1 and CDR2: LNHDA and SQIVND (reference sequence). The CDR3 loop spans 12 amino acids. DNA for the CDR3: TGTGCCAGTAGAGTATTGGGGGAGCCCCAGCATTTT. Translation: CASRVLGEPQHF.

In regard to this clone: A read error may account for a junction end that differs from germline. This chain links TRBV2 with TRBJ2-3; TRBD1 matches 8 bases. The CDR3 has 16 amino acids. The germline gives CDR1 SNHLY, CDR2 FYNNEI. CDR3 loop: CASNEQGVPSTDTQYF. CDR3 nucleotide sequence: TGTGCCAGCAATGAACAGGGGGTGCCTAGCACAGATACGCAGTATTTT.

This chain connects TRBV7-2 to TRBJ1-5, with D possibly being TRBD1 (5 bases). V dropped 3 bases and J dropped 4 bases, with 10 bases sitting between them. From germline, CDR1 is SGHTA and CDR2 FQGNSA. The length of the CDR3 is 14 residues. The CDR3 DNA sequence: TGTGCCAGCAGCTTCCCTGGGGGAAATCAGCCCCAGCATTTT. This gives the protein CASSFPGGNQPQHF.

The chain carries TRBV6-5 and TRBJ2-7; 8 bases align to TRBD2. The germline CDR1 and CDR2 sequences are MNHEY and SVGAGI. CDR3 length: 12 residues. The V gene end was trimmed by 5 bases and the J gene end by 6 bases; junction bases not matched to a gene: 3. Here the CDR3 reads CASSSGRGEQYF. CDR3 bases: TGTGCCAGCAGTAGCGGGAGAGGCGAGCAGTACTTC.

The V call is TRBV27, the J call TRBJ2-5, with TRBD2 as a possible D gene (5 bases). In germline, CDR1 is MNHEY, CDR2 SMNVEV (reference sequence). The V and J ends lost 6 bases and 5 bases respectively, with 10 bases between them. The CDR3 has 12 residues. DNA of the CDR3: TGTGCCAGCAGGAGAGGGCGGGAGACCCAGTACTTC. Amino acids: CASRRGRETQYF.

The chain employs TRBV9 and TRBJ2-7; 11 bases are a match to TRBD2. After removal of 4 bases from V and 5 bases from J, the junction contained 11 bases not matched to a gene. Germline loops: CDR1 SGDLS, CDR2 YYNGEE. The CDR3 runs 16 residues. The CDR3 protein is CASSSLAGGPFNEQYF. The CDR3 DNA reads TGTGCCAGCAGCTCCTTAGCGGGAGGGCCTTTTAACGAGCAGTACTTC.

The rearrangement joins TRBV6-1 to TRBJ1-2; D may be TRBD1 (6 bases). This CDR3 region has 15 residues. The germline CDR1 and CDR2 sequences are MNHNS and SASEGT. Trimming cost V 2 bases and J 8 bases, with 18 bases left between them. The CDR3 DNA follows: TGTGCCAGCAGTGAACACCAACAGGGAACGGGCGGCTACACCTTC. Amino acid sequence: CASSEHQQGTGGYTF.

The gene calls are TRBV28 and TRBJ2-7; 10 nucleotides agree with TRBD1. This CDR3 comprises 14 residues. Per the germline V gene, CDR1 is MDHEN and CDR2 is SYDVKM. The ends lost 5 bases at V and 5 bases at J; junction bases unmatched: 6. Written as DNA, the CDR3 is TGTGCCAGCAGTGTCCGGGACAGGGGCCACGAGCAGTACTTC. This translates into CASSVRDRGHEQYF.

The rearrangement joins TRBV14 to TRBJ2-2, with 8 bases that match TRBD2. V dropped 4 bases and J dropped 6; count of bases not matched to a gene: 13. The CDR3 is made up of 17 amino acids. Germline CDR1 and CDR2: SGHDN and FVKESK. The CDR3 DNA is TGTGCCAGCAGCCGAAGCGGGGGAGCGGGACCTTCCGGGGAGCTGTTTTTT. The encoded protein is CASSRSGGAGPSGELFF.

The V call is TRBV27, the J call TRBJ1-4; unclear D gene. Trimming stripped 3 bases from V and 8 bases from J, with 16 bases between. The CDR3 has 15 residues. Germline V gives CDR1 MNHEY, CDR2 SMNVEV (reference sequence). CDR3 DNA: TGTGCCAGCAGTTTTAATTCAGGATTGAGAGAAAAACTGTTTTTT. Protein sequence: CASSFNSGLREKLFF.

The CDR3 DNA is TGTGCCAGCAGCTTAAGGAGCGGGAGCTCCTACAATGAGCAGTTCTTC. Its protein product is CASSLRSGSSYNEQFF. This chain joins TRBV7-3 and TRBJ2-1; the match to TRBD2 covers 8 bases. This CDR3 is built from 16 residues. CDR1 and CDR2 (germline): SGHTA, FQGTGA. The V and J ends lost 1 base and 0 bases, in that order; junction bases with no gene match: 2.

The CDR3 here is CASSPQRAEGEQYF. CDR3 DNA sequence: TGTGCCAGCTCACCCCAGAGGGCGGAGGGCGAGCAGTACTTC. V usage is TRBV18 and J usage is TRBJ2-7, with D perhaps TRBD2 (6 bases). V was trimmed by 3 bases and J by 6 bases, leaving 15 bases between them. From germline, CDR1 is KGHSH and CDR2 LQKENI. This CDR3 contains 14 residues.

Notes on this clone: Other DNA sequences in the same sample also yield this CDR3. The chain uses TRBV18 and TRBJ2-1, with D unclear. The CDR3 is 14 residues long. The V end lost 3 bases, the J end lost 0 bases, and 6 bases lay between the germline ends. Germline CDR1 KGHSH, CDR2 LQKENI. CDR3 in amino acids: CASSPESSYNEQFF. The CDR3 DNA reads TGTGCCAGCTCACCCGAAAGCTCCTACAATGAGCAGTTCTTC. Using reference TRBV18 and TRBJ2-1 for the parts outside the CDR3, the full variable domain is NAGVMQNPRHLVRRRGQEARLRCSPMKGHSHVYWYRQLPEEGLKFMVYLQKENIIDESGMPKERFSAEFPKEGPSILRIQQVVRGDSAAYFCASSPESSYNEQFFGPGTRLTVL.

The CDR3 sequence is CASSSRTAMPTDTQYF. CDR3 in DNA: TGTGCCAGCAGCTCACGGACAGCGATGCCCACAGATACGCAGTATTTT. V usage is TRBV7-2 and J usage is TRBJ2-3; tentative D call: TRBD1 (6 bases). The CDR3 is 16 residues long. Trimming removed 4 bases from V and 2 bases from J, with 16 bases in between. Germline lookup yields CDR1 SGHTA and CDR2 FQGNSA.